The 18 T cell receptor beta chains in this list originate from one sample, sequenced in a study of PD-1 blockade in classical Hodgkin lymphoma. The patients all showed relapse after autologous stem cell transplantation, while their brentuximab vedotin exposure varied. Clones were read by immunoSEQ multiplex PCR, and TCRdb kept only the in-frame ones, dropping some. Among fewer than 110,000 clones, approximately 90% were seen once, and the ten largest hold about 6.1%. Source: peripheral blood mononuclear cells (PBMCs), taken before the second cycle of nivolumab. These receptors all come from a human donor with classical Hodgkin lymphoma.

The rearrangement links TRBV5-6 to TRBJ2-7; 10 bases match TRBD2. V lost 4 bases and J lost 2; bases outside the gene matches: 6. The CDR3 has 15 amino acids. Germline CDR1 is SGHDT and CDR2 is YYEEEE. The CDR3 reads CASSDLAGAPYEQYF. The CDR3 nucleotides read TGTGCCAGCAGCGATCTAGCGGGGGCCCCCTACGAGCAGTACTTC.

The V gene is TRBV27, the J gene TRBJ2-2, with TRBD1 identical over 8 bases. Germline CDR1 is MNHEY and CDR2 is SMNVEV (reference sequence). Germline trimming cut 1 base from V and 3 bases from J; bases unmatched to any gene: 1. The length of the CDR3 is 15 residues. The CDR3 loop is CASSLYRGDTGELFF. CDR3 sequence (DNA): TGTGCCAGCAGTTTATACAGGGGGGACACCGGGGAGCTGTTTTTT.

The chain is built from TRBV6-5 and TRBJ1-6; D is perhaps TRBD1 (5 bases). The CDR3 covers 15 residues. The germline V and J ends were trimmed by 4 bases and 6 bases, with 13 bases remaining between them. Germline CDR1 and CDR2: MNHEY and SVGAGI. CDR3 DNA sequence: TGTGCCAGCAGTTTGCAGGGACTAGTTAATTCACCCCTCCACTTT. This sequence encodes CASSLQGLVNSPLHF.

This chain links TRBV4-3 with TRBJ1-2, with D uncertain. This CDR3 has 15 amino acids. V was trimmed by 0 bases and J by 4 bases, leaving 12 bases between them. Germline loops: CDR1 LGHNA, CDR2 YSLEER. CDR3 sequence reads: CASSQDVSNRYGYTF. The DNA of the CDR3 is TGCGCCAGCAGCCAAGATGTTTCAAATCGCTATGGCTACACCTTC.

This chain uses TRBV28 with TRBJ1-2; a possible D gene is TRBD1 (6 bases). Trimming cost V 9 bases and J 1 base, with 12 bases left between them. In germline, CDR1 is MDHEN, CDR2 SYDVKM. There are 13 residues in the CDR3. The CDR3 DNA is TGTGCCAGTGACAGGACTAATAACTATGGCTACACCTTC. Protein sequence: CASDRTNNYGYTF.

The chain couples TRBV6-5 to TRBJ2-7, with a possible D match to TRBD2 (6 bases). Germline values: CDR1 MNHEY, CDR2 SVGAGI. Trimming took off 2 bases at V and 3 bases at J, with 8 bases between the two ends. The CDR3 loop spans 13 amino acids. CDR3 DNA sequence: TGTGCCAGCAGTTACGGGCGGGGCTACGAGCAGTACTTC. Residues: CASSYGRGYEQYF.

The V gene is TRBV11-2, the J gene TRBJ2-7; D possibly corresponds to TRBD2 (5 bases). Germline V lookup: CDR1 SGHAT, CDR2 FQNNGV. The CDR3 contains 13 residues. V lost 5 bases to trimming and J lost 3 bases, with 11 bases between them. The CDR3 reads CASSPGVLYEQYF. The CDR3 DNA follows: TGTGCCAGCAGCCCCGGGGTCCTCTACGAGCAGTACTTC.

The chain couples TRBV9 to TRBJ2-1; 7 nucleotides agree with TRBD1. The CDR3 is 15 amino acids. Germline CDR1 SGDLS, CDR2 YYNGEE. The J segment lost 5 bases and the V segment lost 0 bases, leaving 5 bases of the junction unmatched. DNA of the CDR3: TGTGCCAGCAGCGTAGGAGGGGGCGAAGACAATGAGCAGTTCTTC. Protein sequence: CASSVGGGEDNEQFF.

The J gene is TRBJ2-1, the V gene TRBV7-2; D is possibly TRBD2 (6 bases). The CDR3 has 17 amino acids. V lost 3 bases to trimming and J lost 0 bases, with 15 bases between them. The germline CDR1 and CDR2 sequences are SGHTA and FQGNSA. The chain's CDR3 is CASSFGYRGSSYNEQFF. CDR3 coding DNA: TGTGCCAGCAGCTTTGGTTACCGGGGGAGCTCCTACAATGAGCAGTTCTTC.

This clone has a single count. The rearrangement joins TRBV5-1 to TRBJ2-7; D gene uncertain. The V gene's germline CDR1 is SGHRS and CDR2 YFSETQ. The V gene lost 0 bases and the J gene lost 9 bases, with 34 bases spanning the gap. The length of the CDR3 is 20 residues. The CDR3 nucleotides are TGCGCCAGCAGCTTGGCCCACCCTGGGCAGGTTCCATCCAGAGAGAAGGGGCAGTACTTC. It specifies CASSLAHPGQVPSREKGQYF.

V is TRBV7-9 and J is TRBJ2-3; 8 bases line up with TRBD1. The CDR3 runs 18 residues. V lost 1 base, J lost 1 base, and 10 bases stayed unmatched. CDR1 is SEHNR, CDR2 FQNEAQ, per germline (reference sequence). The CDR3: CASSLVVVTGEGTDTQYF. The CDR3 DNA is TGTGCCAGCAGCTTAGTCGTTGTGACAGGGGAGGGCACAGATACGCAGTATTTT.

The V call is TRBV9, the J call TRBJ2-5; TRBD2 matches at 10 bases. The CDR3 extends over 16 amino acids. V lost 4 bases and J lost 5; bases outside the gene matches: 11. Germline V gene sequence: CDR1 SGDLS, CDR2 YYNGEE. CDR3 bases: TGTGCCAGCAGCTCCCCATCAGCGGGGGGGGGTGAGACCCAGTACTTC. Protein sequence: CASSSPSAGGGETQYF.

The chain recombines TRBV4-3 with TRBJ1-2; D might be TRBD1 (5 bases). Trimming stripped 1 base from V and 4 bases from J, with 10 bases between. Germline V gene data show CDR1 as LGHNA and CDR2 as YSLEER. This CDR3 is 14 amino acids long. CDR3 nucleotides: TGCGCCAGCAGCCAAGTGTCGGGGCCCTATGGCTACACCTTC. It specifies CASSQVSGPYGYTF.

This clone was detected only once. DNA of the CDR3: TGTGCCAGCAGCTTAACCCTTATCGCGAGAGTCAATGAGCAGTTCTTC. Its protein is CASSLTLIARVNEQFF. The chain has TRBV7-9 and TRBJ2-1; no firm D call. The germline CDR1 and CDR2 sequences are SEHNR and FQNEAQ (reference sequence). Trimming removed 2 bases from V and 6 bases from J, with 17 bases in between. The CDR3 length is 16 residues. Supplemented by reference TRBV7-9 and TRBJ2-1, the full variable domain reads DTGVSQNPRHKITKRGQNVTFRCDPISEHNRLYWYRQTLGQGPEFLTYFQNEAQLEKSRLLSDRFSAERPKGSFSTLEIQRTEQGDSAMYLCASSLTLIARVNEQFFGPGTRLTVL.

V usage is TRBV30 and J usage is TRBJ1-2; D call uncertain. The CDR3 consists of 14 residues. Per the germline V gene, CDR1 is GTSNPN and CDR2 is SVGIG (reference sequence). Trimming took off 5 bases at V and 0 bases at J, with 13 bases between the two ends. CDR3 region: CAWGRQAPNYGYTF. CDR3 bases: TGTGCCTGGGGTAGGCAGGCACCTAACTATGGCTACACCTTC.

V gene TRBV5-1 combines with J gene TRBJ1-1; 7 positions match TRBD1. Trimming removed 4 bases from V and 3 bases from J; junction bases left unmatched: 9. CDR3 size: 15 residues. CDR1 is SGHRS and CDR2 is YFSETQ in the germline V gene. DNA of the CDR3: TGCGCCAGCAGCATTACAGGGGTAAGGGACACTGAAGCTTTCTTT. Protein sequence: CASSITGVRDTEAFF.

The gene calls are TRBV19 and TRBJ1-2, with 7 bases fitting TRBD1. Germline V gene lookup returns CDR1 LNHDA and CDR2 SQIVND (reference sequence). The CDR3 has 14 amino acids. J lost 1 base, V lost 3 bases, and 2 bases had no gene match. The chain's CDR3 is CASSIQGGNYGYTF. CDR3 bases: TGTGCCAGTAGTATTCAGGGGGGTAACTATGGCTACACCTTC.

The V and J genes are TRBV18 and TRBJ1-2; 7 bases fit TRBD1. The CDR3 sequence is 16 residues long. Germline V gene data show CDR1 as KGHSH and CDR2 as LQKENI. The V and J ends lost 0 bases and 7 bases, in that order; junction bases with no gene match: 11. The chain's CDR3 is CASSPPPARGGGGYTF. Here the CDR3 DNA reads TGTGCCAGCTCACCACCCCCTGCCAGGGGGGGAGGTGGCTACACCTTC. The full variable domain, completed using reference TRBV18 and TRBJ1-2, is NAGVMQNPRHLVRRRGQEARLRCSPMKGHSHVYWYRQLPEEGLKFMVYLQKENIIDESGMPKERFSAEFPKEGPSILRIQQVVRGDSAAYFCASSPPPARGGGGYTFGSGTRLTVV.